The 27 T cell receptor beta chains given below trace back to one sample, sequenced in a study of CD8+ T cells in alopecia areata. cDNA serving as the sequencing template came from extracted, reverse transcribed RNA. TCRdb's copy holds only in-frame clones and misses some; the assay was immunoSEQ multiplex PCR. The table has 150,000 or so clones, 67% seen once. The sequencing here drew on CD8+ T cells sorted from blood, taken at week 0. The receptors were gathered from a human donor with alopecia areata.

A few counts support this clone. CDR3 sequence: CAIRDRAQLHF. The CDR3 DNA reads TGTGCCATCAGGGACAGGGCTCAGCTCCACTTT. This chain joins TRBV10-3 and TRBJ1-6, with TRBD1 matching over 8 bases. This CDR3 is built from 11 residues. The germline gives CDR1 ENHRY, CDR2 SYGVKD. V trimming: 6 bases; J trimming: 16 bases; junction bases outside the gene matches: 5.

The V and J genes are TRBV4-1 and TRBJ2-5; the D gene is possibly TRBD2 (6 bases). Germline CDR1 reads MGHRA; CDR2 reads YSYEKL. V lost 4 bases, J lost 7 bases, and 22 bases lay in between. This CDR3 has 16 residues. CDR3 sequence reads: CASSPYTGGASGTQYF. The DNA for the CDR3 is TGCGCCAGCAGCCCATACACCGGAGGGGCGTCGGGGACCCAGTACTTC.

This clone was seen only a few times. V usage is TRBV14 and J usage is TRBJ2-3; D is unclear. V lost 0 bases and J lost 3, with 13 bases in between. The germline CDR1 and CDR2 sequences are SGHDN and FVKESK. The CDR3 totals 16 residues. DNA of the CDR3: TGTGCCAGCAGCCAAGAAGTGGGGATCGGTACAGATACGCAGTATTTT. It is translated as CASSQEVGIGTDTQYF.

The CDR3 region is CASSRTSGGYTDTQYF. The CDR3 bases are TGTGCCAGCAGCCGGACTAGCGGGGGTTACACAGATACGCAGTATTTT. The chain employs TRBV11-2 and TRBJ2-3; 13 positions match TRBD2. In germline, CDR1 is SGHAT, CDR2 FQNNGV. The CDR3 contains 16 residues. Trimming at V came to 5 bases and at J to 2 bases, leaving 4 bases not matched to a gene.

The genes are TRBV30 and TRBJ2-1; D may be TRBD1 (7 bases). The CDR3 sequence is 14 residues long. Per germline, CDR1 GTSNPN and CDR2 SVGIG (reference sequence). With 7 bases removed from V and 5 bases from J, the gap between germline ends came to 18 bases. CDR3 nucleotide sequence: TGTGCCTTAAGGAGGGACAGCTATAACAATGAGCAGTTCTTC. Translation: CALRRDSYNNEQFF.

This clone was seen a few times. The chain employs TRBV7-9 and TRBJ1-5; a weak D match, TRBD1 (5 bases). The CDR3 length is 14 residues. The germline CDR1 and CDR2 sequences are SEHNR and FQNEAQ (reference sequence). V was shortened by 1 base and J by 6 bases, with 10 bases between the two germline ends. As DNA, the CDR3 is TGTGCCAGCAGCTTAGGGGGCTTCGGTCAGCCCCAGCATTTT. It translates to CASSLGGFGQPQHF.

This chain uses TRBV5-6 with TRBJ2-7; tentative D call: TRBD2 (7 bases). V gave up 2 bases and J gave up 7 bases, with 13 bases separating them. Germline assignment: CDR1 SGHDT and CDR2 YYEEEE. This CDR3 has 13 residues. The CDR3 DNA is TGTGCCAGCAGCTTTGGGGGGGCCTGGGAGCAGTACTTC. It yields the protein CASSFGGAWEQYF. The full variable domain, with the rest looked up from reference TRBV5-6 and TRBJ2-7, is DAGVTQSPTHLIKTRGQQVTLRCSPKSGHDTVSWYQQALGQGPQFIFQYYEEEERQRGNFPDRFSGHQFPNYSSELNVNALLLGDSALYLCASSFGGAWEQYFGPGTRLTVT.

This clone was recorded a few times. The sample has other DNA sequences that encode this CDR3 too. The chain recombines TRBV4-1 with TRBJ2-3; TRBD1 matches at 9 bases. This CDR3 contains 14 residues. Germline assignment: CDR1 MGHRA and CDR2 YSYEKL. V was pared by 3 bases and J by 3 bases, with 1 base of the junction left unmatched. CDR3: CASSQDRGTDTQYF. The CDR3 region has the DNA TGCGCCAGCAGCCAGGACAGGGGAACAGATACGCAGTATTTT.

The chain combines TRBV5-1 with TRBJ2-1, with D possibly matching TRBD1 (5 bases). The V end was cut by 4 bases, the J end by 8 bases, with 13 bases between. CDR3 length: 13 amino acids. Germline V gene lookup returns CDR1 SGHRS and CDR2 YFSETQ. As DNA, the CDR3 is TGCGCCAGCAGCGTACCAGTAGGGGATGAGCAGTTCTTC. Its protein is CASSVPVGDEQFF.

V gene TRBV6-5 combines with J gene TRBJ1-6; 8 bases agree with TRBD1. CDR3 length: 13 amino acids. The V gene's germline CDR1 is MNHEY and CDR2 SVGAGI. Germline trimming cut 5 bases from V and 8 bases from J; bases unmatched to any gene: 2. Written as DNA, the CDR3 is TGTGCCAGCAGTCCGGGACAGGATTCACCCCTCCACTTT. It encodes CASSPGQDSPLHF.

The chain joins TRBV25-1 to TRBJ2-2; 9 bases are a match to TRBD1. V was pared by 6 bases and J by 1 base, with 6 bases of the junction left unmatched. Germline-derived CDR1 and CDR2 are MGHDK and SYGVNS. The CDR3 is 16 residues long. The CDR3 is CASSQWTGVNTGELFF. DNA of the CDR3: TGTGCCAGCAGCCAATGGACAGGGGTGAACACCGGGGAGCTGTTTTTT.

V gene TRBV27 combines with J gene TRBJ1-5, with TRBD1 as a possible D gene (6 bases). CDR3 length: 17 amino acids. The germline V and J ends were trimmed by 4 bases and 0 bases, with 16 bases remaining between them. Germline V CDR1 and CDR2: MNHEY, SMNVEV (reference sequence). The CDR3 sequence: CASSSLTTGFSNQPQHF. The CDR3 DNA reads TGTGCCAGCAGTTCGTTGACTACAGGGTTTAGCAATCAGCCCCAGCATTTT.

The rearrangement uses TRBV21-1 and TRBJ2-7; whether TRBD1, the table's D call, matches the DNA was not checked. TRBV21-1 is deemed a pseudogene. The CDR3 loop spans 14 amino acids. This chain's CDR3 is CASSKGKGQGEQYF. For the CDR3, the DNA is TGTGCCAGCAGCAAAGGCAAGGGTCAGGGCGAGCAGTACTTC.

The chain carries TRBV27 and TRBJ2-5; D call uncertain. Germline assignment: CDR1 MNHEY and CDR2 SMNVEV (reference sequence). V lost 5 bases and J 0 bases, leaving 10 bases between the germline ends. This CDR3 has 14 amino acids. This chain's CDR3 is CASSPHWYQETQYF. The CDR3 nucleotides read TGTGCCAGCAGTCCGCATTGGTACCAAGAGACCCAGTACTTC.

This clone was found a few times. CDR3 sequence (DNA): TGTGCCAGCAGCTTCGGGACAGTGTATGGCTACACCTTC. This encodes CASSFGTVYGYTF. The chain has TRBV11-2 and TRBJ1-2; TRBD1 matches 7 bases. The junction had 3 bases not matched to a gene; V was cut back by 3 bases and J by 5 bases. Looked up from germline, CDR1 is SGHAT and CDR2 is FQNNGV. The CDR3 has 13 amino acids.

The rearrangement links TRBV6-6 to TRBJ1-5, with TRBD1 identical over 8 bases. Trimming took 5 bases from V and 5 from J; bases not matched to a gene: 8. Germline V CDR1 and CDR2: MNHNY, SVGAGI (reference sequence). This CDR3 contains 15 residues. The DNA for the CDR3 is TGTGCCAGCAGTCGAGACAGGGGCGGCGATCAGCCCCAGCATTTT. Residues: CASSRDRGGDQPQHF.

The genes are TRBV19 and TRBJ2-1; no clear D. Trimming removed 3 bases at V and 6 bases at J, with 6 bases between. Germline CDR1 reads LNHDA; CDR2 reads SQIVND (reference sequence). The CDR3 loop spans 12 amino acids. The CDR3 coding sequence is TGTGCCAGTAGTATTATCGCCAATGAGCAGTTCTTC. Amino acids: CASSIIANEQFF.

In its sample, this clone was seen a few times. This sample includes further DNA sequences coding for the same CDR3. The rearrangement uses TRBV6-1 and TRBJ2-7, with 14 positions matching TRBD2. The CDR3 spans 13 residues. Losses at the gene ends were 9 bases for V and 3 bases for J; bases not matched to a gene: 1. Per germline, CDR1 MNHNS and CDR2 SASEGT. CDR3: CASGTSGGYEQYF. The DNA of the CDR3 is TGTGCCAGTGGGACTAGCGGGGGCTACGAGCAGTACTTC.

The rearrangement links TRBV30 to TRBJ1-1; D gene uncertain. Germline V gene data show CDR1 as GTSNPN and CDR2 as SVGIG (reference sequence). The CDR3 has 15 amino acids. Deletions cut 0 bases from V and 3 bases from J, with 14 bases between. CDR3 sequence: CAWSVGLGGYTEAFF. CDR3 DNA sequence: TGTGCCTGGAGTGTAGGATTAGGAGGGTACACTGAAGCTTTCTTT.

The chain joins TRBV4-1 to TRBJ2-7; a possible D gene is TRBD1 (6 bases). Germline values: CDR1 MGHRA, CDR2 YSYEKL. Trimming took off 6 bases at V and 3 bases at J, with 18 bases between the two ends. This CDR3 contains 15 residues. The CDR3 nucleotides read TGCGCCAGCAGTAGAGAAAGAACAGGGAACTACGAGCAGTACTTC. Residues: CASSRERTGNYEQYF.

This chain joins TRBV5-6 and TRBJ1-1; D is perhaps TRBD1 (5 bases). V was trimmed by 3 bases and J by 0 bases, leaving 15 bases between them. This CDR3 has 16 residues. CDR1 is SGHDT and CDR2 is YYEEEE in the germline V gene. The CDR3 sequence is CASSSGLGIMNTEAFF. The CDR3 region has the DNA TGTGCCAGCAGCTCGGGACTTGGTATTATGAACACTGAAGCTTTCTTT. The variable domain in full, with the rest retrieved from reference TRBV5-6 and TRBJ1-1, is DAGVTQSPTHLIKTRGQQVTLRCSPKSGHDTVSWYQQALGQGPQFIFQYYEEEERQRGNFPDRFSGHQFPNYSSELNVNALLLGDSALYLCASSSGLGIMNTEAFFGQGTRLTVV.

This clone was seen a few times. The chain carries TRBV5-1 and TRBJ2-3; 7 bases fit TRBD2. Trimming at V came to 6 bases and at J to 4 bases, leaving 2 bases not matched to a gene. Germline CDR1 SGHRS, CDR2 YFSETQ. This CDR3 comprises 12 residues. For the CDR3, the DNA is TGCGCCAGCACAGGGAGGGCAGATACGCAGTATTTT. Encoded protein: CASTGRADTQYF.

V gene TRBV29-1 combines with J gene TRBJ2-1; TRBD1 might be the D (5 bases). There are 16 residues in the CDR3. The ends were cut back, 0 bases at V and 2 bases at J, with 14 bases in the middle. Germline values: CDR1 SQVTM, CDR2 ANQGSEA. The CDR3 DNA sequence: TGCAGCGTTGAAGATCTGCAGGGCGTGACCTACAATGAGCAGTTCTTC. Translating gives CSVEDLQGVTYNEQFF.

This clone occurred once. The chain is built from TRBV2 and TRBJ2-5; D is unclear. This CDR3 region has 10 residues. V shed 4 bases and J shed 5 bases, with 2 bases lying between them. The germline V gene encodes CDR1 SNHLY and CDR2 FYNNEI. The CDR3 nucleotides are TGTGCCAGCAGTGTGGAGACCCAGTACTTC. Its protein is CASSVETQYF.

The chain is built from TRBV5-6 and TRBJ2-1; 8 bases line up with TRBD1. J lost 2 bases, V lost 4 bases, and 5 bases had no gene match. The CDR3 sequence is 15 residues long. Looked up from germline, CDR1 is SGHDT and CDR2 is YYEEEE. The CDR3 spells CASSLDRGPYNEQFF. The CDR3 bases are TGTGCCAGCAGCCTCGACAGGGGCCCCTACAATGAGCAGTTCTTC.

The V gene is TRBV7-6, the J gene TRBJ2-1; D is perhaps TRBD2 (6 bases). Germline V gene sequence: CDR1 SGHVS, CDR2 FNYEAQ. Trimming took off 5 bases at V and 9 bases at J, with 14 bases between the two ends. CDR3 size: 13 residues. Here the CDR3 reads CASSPPRGIEQFF. The CDR3 bases are TGTGCCAGCAGCCCACCACGGGGGATTGAGCAGTTCTTC.

The V call is TRBV6-5, the J call TRBJ1-5, with TRBD1 matching over 7 bases. Germline V gene data show CDR1 as MNHEY and CDR2 as SVGAGI. V lost 4 bases to trimming and J lost 6 bases; unmatched junction nucleotides: 6. The CDR3 length is 14 residues. CDR3 sequence (DNA): TGTGCCAGCAGTTTTGACAGGGTAGGTCAGCCCCAGCATTTT. Protein sequence: CASSFDRVGQPQHF.